This TCR beta chain was sequenced for a study of control samples from healthy donors and cancer patients. This clone was observed once. The CDR3 is 17 amino acids. CDR1 is LGHNA, CDR2 YNFKEQ, per germline. The germline V and J ends were trimmed by 4 bases and 0 bases, with 16 bases remaining between them. TCRdb's copy holds only in-frame clones and misses some; the assay was immunoSEQ multiplex PCR. The sample consists of roughly 170,000 clones, around nine tenths of them appearing once. The sequence derives from a woman younger than 45 in good health. The chain is built from TRBV4-2 and TRBJ1-3; D is possibly TRBD1 (5 bases). Sequenced: blood. CDR3 protein: CASSLGGRQSSGNTIYF. The CDR3 bases are TGTGCCAGCAGCCTCGGAGGTCGACAGAGCTCTGGAAACACCATATATTTT.